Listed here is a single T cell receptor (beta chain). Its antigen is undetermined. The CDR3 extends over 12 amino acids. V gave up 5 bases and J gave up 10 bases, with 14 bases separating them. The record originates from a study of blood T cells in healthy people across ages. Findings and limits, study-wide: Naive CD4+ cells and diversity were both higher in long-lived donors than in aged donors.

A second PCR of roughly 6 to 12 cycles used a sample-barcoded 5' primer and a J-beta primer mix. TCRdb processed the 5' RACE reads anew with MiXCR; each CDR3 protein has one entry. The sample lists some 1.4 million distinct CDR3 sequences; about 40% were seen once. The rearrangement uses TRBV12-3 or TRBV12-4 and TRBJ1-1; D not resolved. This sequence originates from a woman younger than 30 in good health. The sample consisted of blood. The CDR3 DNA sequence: TGTGCCAGCAGTACGACACCCCGGGCAGCTTTCTTT. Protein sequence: CASSTTPRAAFF.